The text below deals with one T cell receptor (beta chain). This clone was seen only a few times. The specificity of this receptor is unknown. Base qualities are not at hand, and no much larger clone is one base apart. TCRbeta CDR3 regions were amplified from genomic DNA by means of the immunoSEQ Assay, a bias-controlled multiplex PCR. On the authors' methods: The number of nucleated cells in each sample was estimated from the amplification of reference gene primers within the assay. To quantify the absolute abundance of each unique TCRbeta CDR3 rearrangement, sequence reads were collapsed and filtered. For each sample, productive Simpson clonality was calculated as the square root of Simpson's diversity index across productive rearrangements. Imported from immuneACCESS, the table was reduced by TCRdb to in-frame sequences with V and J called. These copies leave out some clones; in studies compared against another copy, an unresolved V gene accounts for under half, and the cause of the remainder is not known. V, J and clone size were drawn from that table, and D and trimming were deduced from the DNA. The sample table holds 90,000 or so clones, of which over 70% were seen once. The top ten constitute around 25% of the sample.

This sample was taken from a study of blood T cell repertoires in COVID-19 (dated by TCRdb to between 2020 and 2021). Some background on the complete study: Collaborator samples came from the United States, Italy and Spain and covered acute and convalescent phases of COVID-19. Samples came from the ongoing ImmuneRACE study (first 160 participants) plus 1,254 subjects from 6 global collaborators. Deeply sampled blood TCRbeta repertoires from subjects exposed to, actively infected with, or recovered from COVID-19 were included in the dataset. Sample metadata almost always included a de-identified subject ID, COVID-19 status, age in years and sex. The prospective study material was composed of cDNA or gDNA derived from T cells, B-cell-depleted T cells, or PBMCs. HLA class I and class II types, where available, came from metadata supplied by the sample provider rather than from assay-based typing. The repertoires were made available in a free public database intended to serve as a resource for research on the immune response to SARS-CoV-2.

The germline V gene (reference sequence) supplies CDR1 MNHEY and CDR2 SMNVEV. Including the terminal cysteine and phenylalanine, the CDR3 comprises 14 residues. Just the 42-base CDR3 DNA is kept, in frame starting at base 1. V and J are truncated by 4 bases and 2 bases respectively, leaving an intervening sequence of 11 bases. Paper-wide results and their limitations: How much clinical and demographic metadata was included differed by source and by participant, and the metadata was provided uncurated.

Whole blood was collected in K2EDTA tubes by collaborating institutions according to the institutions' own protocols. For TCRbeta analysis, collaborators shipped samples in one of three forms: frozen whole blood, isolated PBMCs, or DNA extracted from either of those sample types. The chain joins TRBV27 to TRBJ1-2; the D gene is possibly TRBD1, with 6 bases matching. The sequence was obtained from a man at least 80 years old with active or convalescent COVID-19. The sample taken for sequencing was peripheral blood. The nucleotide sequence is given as TGTGCCAGCAGTTACAGGGCCCCCAACTATGGCTACACCTTC. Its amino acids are CASSYRAPNYGYTF.